This TCR beta chain was captured by sequencing in a study of siplizumab effects on memory and regulatory T cells. The study's findings and limits: Siplizumab significantly reduced alloreactive sequences traceable to unstimulated CD4+ memory cells. Naive versus memory phenotype went unassigned for roughly 75-96% of proliferating CD4+ or CD8+ clones.

TCRdb keeps only in-frame clones here, not all; method: immunoSEQ multiplex PCR. This sample has over 95,000 clones, with just under 95% found just once. In the case of this clone: What it recognizes is unknown.

The source of this sequence is a human donor in good health. The sequenced sample consisted of non-Treg CD4+ T cells sorted from blood.

CDR3 residues: CASSLGGIHTEAFF. The DNA for the CDR3 is TGTGCCAGCAGCTTAGGAGGGATCCACACTGAAGCTTTCTTT. This rearrangement joins TRBV7-9 to TRBJ1-1; D gene uncertain. The CDR3 has 14 amino acids. Per germline, CDR1 SEHNR and CDR2 FQNEAQ (reference sequence). Trimming left V 1 base short and J 3 bases short, with 9 bases between.